The T cell receptor beta chain described here comes from a study of T cells in Graves' hyperthyroidism and ophthalmopathy. This clonotype was found many times. The V gene's germline CDR1 is MNHEY and CDR2 SVGEGT. Unmatched junction bases numbered 13, after V lost 4 bases and J lost 4 bases. This CDR3 is built from 17 residues. Using RNA transcripts as the source, TCR beta CDR3 regions were amplified. Initially, a first-round RT-PCR of the TCR CDR3 employed the HTBI primer set. In TCRdb, the multiplex PCR reads were re-called with MiXCR into one record per CDR3 protein. The sample holds around 350,000 distinct CDR3 sequences, around 16% seen once. The sample, blood from the first hyperthyroidism diagnosis, precedes any ophthalmopathy symptoms.

The V call is TRBV6-2 or TRBV6-3, the J call TRBJ2-3, with 8 bases that match TRBD2. The sample was blood. The TCR was taken from a woman aged 18-29 years with Graves' hyperthyroidism that later progressed to Graves' ophthalmopathy. CDR3 DNA sequence: TGTGCCAGCAGTTCGACTTTTAGCGGGACACGACCAGATACGCAGTATTTT. Translated, it gives CASSSTFSGTRPDTQYF.